This T cell receptor (beta chain) is drawn from a study of beta chain features in type 1 diabetes. Study-wide background: Patients and healthy donors were similar in age, gender and cell yields.

Regarding this clone: Its antigen remains unidentified.

J lost 7 bases, V lost 1 base, and 9 bases had no gene match. The CDR3 runs to 17 residues. Germline V gene lookup returns CDR1 LGHNA and CDR2 YSLEER. The isolated RNA, all of it, was reverse transcribed, so expressed TCRB transcripts were what got sequenced. Clones were read by immunoSEQ multiplex PCR, and TCRdb kept only the in-frame ones, dropping some. The sample lists hundreds of thousands of clones; roughly 12% were seen once. Notes on the study in general: A closer apparent resemblance between naive, central memory and Treg TCRB repertoires was seen in patients than in healthy donors.

The genes are TRBV4-3 and TRBJ2-3, with 12 bases aligning to TRBD2. The receptor's source is a man between 18 and 29 years old in good health. Sequenced: naive CD4+ T cells from blood. The CDR3 nucleotides are TGCGCCAGCAGCCAAGGAAGGGCTAGCGGGGGGGCTTATACGCAGTATTTT. Protein product: CASSQGRASGGAYTQYF.